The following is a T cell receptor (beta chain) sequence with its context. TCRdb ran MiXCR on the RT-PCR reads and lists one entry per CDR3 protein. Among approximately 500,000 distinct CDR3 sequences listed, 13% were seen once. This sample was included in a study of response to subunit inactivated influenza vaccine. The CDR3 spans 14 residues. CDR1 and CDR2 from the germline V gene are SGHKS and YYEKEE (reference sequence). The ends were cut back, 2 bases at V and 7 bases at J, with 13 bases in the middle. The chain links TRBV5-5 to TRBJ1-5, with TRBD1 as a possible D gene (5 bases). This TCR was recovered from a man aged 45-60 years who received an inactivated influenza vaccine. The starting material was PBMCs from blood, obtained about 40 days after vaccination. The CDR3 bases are TGTGCCAGCAGCTTTGGCGACAGTCGGCAGCCCCAGCATTTT. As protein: CASSFGDSRQPQHF.